This T cell receptor beta chain was identified during a study of blood T cell repertoires in COVID-19. Study overall: Specimens from acute and convalescent COVID-19 originated in the United States, Italy and Spain. The cDNA or gDNA used as material had been derived from T cells, B-cell-depleted T cells, or PBMCs.

Trimming took off 3 bases at V and 0 bases at J, with 17 bases between the two ends. This CDR3 is 18 amino acids long. Germline assignment: CDR1 KGHSH and CDR2 LQKENI. Some clones are missing from TCRdb's copy, which holds only in-frame ones; the method was immunoSEQ multiplex PCR. The data contain approximately 180,000 clones, 75% to 85% of them singletons. Seattle patients were enrolled during active infection and followed longitudinally. The chain recombines TRBV18 with TRBJ2-2; no firm D call. This TCR was recovered from a woman older than 75 with COVID-19, enrolled during active disease. The sequenced sample consisted of peripheral blood. CDR3 coding DNA: TGTGCCAGCTCACCGGATAACAGCCGTCTTACGAACACCGGGGAGCTGTTTTTT. It translates to CASSPDNSRLTNTGELFF.